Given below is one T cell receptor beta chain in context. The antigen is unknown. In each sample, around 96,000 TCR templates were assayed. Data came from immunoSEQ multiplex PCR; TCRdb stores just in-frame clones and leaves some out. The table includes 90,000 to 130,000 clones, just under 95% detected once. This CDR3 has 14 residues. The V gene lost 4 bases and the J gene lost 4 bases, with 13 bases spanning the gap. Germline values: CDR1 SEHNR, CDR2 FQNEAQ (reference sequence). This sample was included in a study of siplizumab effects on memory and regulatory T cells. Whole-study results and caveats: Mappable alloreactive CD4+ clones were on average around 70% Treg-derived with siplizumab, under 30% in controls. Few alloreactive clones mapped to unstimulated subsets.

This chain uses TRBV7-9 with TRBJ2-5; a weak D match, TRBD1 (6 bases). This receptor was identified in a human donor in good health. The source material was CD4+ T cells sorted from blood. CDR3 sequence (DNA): TGTGCCAGCAGCTCTACAGGGACCGGAGAGACCCAGTACTTC. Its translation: CASSSTGTGETQYF.